The 28 T cell receptor beta chains presented below share a single source sample, sequenced in a study of human versus mouse CDR3 diversity and MHC coevolution. Profiling relied on immunoSEQ multiplex PCR, and the TCRdb table lists in-frame clones only, not all of them. The sample has 86,000 or so clones, about 93% seen once. What was sequenced was naive CD4+ T cells from blood. Regarding subset: CD45RO-negative CD62L-positive naive CD4 T cells. These receptors were obtained from a person aged 25 to 75 in good health.

The chain couples TRBV7-3 to TRBJ2-1; TRBD1 aligns across 7 bases. The germline V gene has CDR1 SGHTA and CDR2 FQGTGA. The CDR3 runs 13 residues. With 2 bases clipped from V and 6 bases from J, the junction kept 1 base outside the gene matches. CDR3 in DNA: TGTGCCAGCAGCTTAGACAGGGTCAATGAGCAGTTCTTC. It is translated as CASSLDRVNEQFF. The full variable domain, in which reference TRBV7-3 and TRBJ2-1 provide the parts outside the CDR3, is GAGVSQTPSNKVTEKGKYVELRCDPISGHTALYWYRQSLGQGPEFLIYFQGTGAADDSGLPNDRFFAVRPEGSVSTLKIQRTERGDSAVYLCASSLDRVNEQFFGPGTRLTVL.

The chain is built from TRBV9 and TRBJ2-4, with D perhaps TRBD1 (6 bases). Trimming pared 2 bases from V and 0 bases from J, leaving 12 bases between. Per germline, CDR1 SGDLS and CDR2 YYNGEE. The CDR3 sequence is 16 residues long. The CDR3 loop is CASSVTGGKAKNIQYF. The CDR3 coding sequence is TGTGCCAGCAGCGTGACAGGAGGAAAAGCCAAAAACATTCAGTACTTC.

The V gene is TRBV4-1, the J gene TRBJ2-1; 7 bases fit TRBD2. This CDR3 spans 17 amino acids. V trimming: 4 bases; J trimming: 1 base; junction bases outside the gene matches: 10. Germline-derived CDR1 and CDR2 are MGHRA and YSYEKL. CDR3 nucleotide sequence: TGCGCCAGCAGCCGGTCCCTAAGCGGGACTTCCTACAATGAGCAGTTCTTC. Translated: CASSRSLSGTSYNEQFF.

The rearrangement uses TRBV6-6 and TRBJ1-1, with TRBD1 matching 9 bases. The CDR3 consists of 16 residues. Trimming at V came to 0 bases and at J to 4 bases, leaving 6 bases not matched to a gene. Germline CDR1 and CDR2: MNHNY and SVGAGI (reference sequence). CDR3 in DNA: TGTGCCAGCAGTTACTCCCCGGGACAGGGATTCACTGAAGCTTTCTTT. The encoded protein is CASSYSPGQGFTEAFF.

This rearrangement joins TRBV28 to TRBJ1-5, with D uncertain. The V end was cut by 3 bases, the J end by 3 bases, with 12 bases between. Germline CDR1 and CDR2: MDHEN and SYDVKM. CDR3 size: 15 residues. Here the CDR3 reads CASSFRRGPNQPQHF. The CDR3 nucleotides read TGTGCCAGCAGTTTCAGGCGGGGTCCCAATCAGCCCCAGCATTTT.

The chain uses TRBV4-2 and TRBJ1-2, with 8 nucleotides matching TRBD1. The trim removed 3 bases at V and 6 bases at J, leaving 9 bases unmatched. Germline V lookup: CDR1 LGHNA, CDR2 YNFKEQ. CDR3 length equals 15 residues. The CDR3 region is CASSQGVGQGHGYTF. Here the CDR3 DNA reads TGTGCCAGCAGCCAGGGCGTTGGACAGGGCCATGGCTACACCTTC.

The chain combines TRBV18 with TRBJ2-5; 8 positions match TRBD2. The CDR3 spans 16 residues. Per germline, CDR1 KGHSH and CDR2 LQKENI. The ends lost 1 base at V and 5 bases at J; junction bases unmatched: 9. The CDR3 sequence: CASSPQKAGAGETQYF. The CDR3 DNA follows: TGTGCCAGCTCACCACAGAAAGCGGGGGCTGGGGAGACCCAGTACTTC.

The rearrangement links TRBV19 to TRBJ2-1, with D possibly TRBD1 on 6 matching bases. Germline-derived CDR1 and CDR2 are LNHDA and SQIVND (reference sequence). The V and J ends lost 6 bases and 1 base respectively, with 13 bases between them. The CDR3 loop spans 15 amino acids. The CDR3 sequence is CASRRRDTSYNEQFF. CDR3 bases: TGTGCCAGTAGGAGACGGGACACTTCCTACAATGAGCAGTTCTTC.

The V gene is TRBV5-1, the J gene TRBJ1-1; the D gene is possibly TRBD1 (5 bases). The germline V and J ends were trimmed by 5 bases and 5 bases, with 22 bases remaining between them. Germline lookup yields CDR1 SGHRS and CDR2 YFSETQ. This CDR3 comprises 16 residues. Written as DNA, the CDR3 is TGCGCCAGCAGGTGGGGGGACGTAGGGAAGAGAACTGAAGCTTTCTTT. It specifies CASRWGDVGKRTEAFF.

The chain recombines TRBV4-2 with TRBJ1-2; 7 nucleotides line up with TRBD1. Germline trimming cut 3 bases from V and 6 bases from J; bases unmatched to any gene: 10. The germline V gene has CDR1 LGHNA and CDR2 YNFKEQ. This CDR3 is 15 amino acids long. CDR3 nucleotides: TGTGCCAGCAGCCATGGTACAGGGGTAGAGGATGGCTACACCTTC. Amino acids: CASSHGTGVEDGYTF.

The gene calls are TRBV4-1 and TRBJ1-6; the D gene is possibly TRBD1 (5 bases). Trimming shortened V by 1 base and J by 7 bases, and 17 bases separated the two germline ends. The CDR3 is 17 residues long. CDR1 is MGHRA and CDR2 is YSYEKL in the germline V gene. The CDR3 loop is CASSQVRIIKGNSPLHF. The DNA of the CDR3 is TGCGCCAGCAGCCAAGTACGGATTATAAAGGGGAATTCACCCCTCCACTTT.

A single count supports this clone. The V gene is TRBV23-1, the J gene TRBJ1-2, with a tentative D call TRBD1 (5 bases). TRBV23-1 is identified as an open reading frame with a role that is uncertain. The V and J ends lost 7 bases and 6 bases respectively, with 21 bases between them. The CDR3 has 15 residues. The CDR3 spells CASTRDGGKQDGYTF. The CDR3 DNA reads TGCGCCAGCACTCGGGACGGGGGTAAGCAAGATGGCTACACCTTC.

The chain links TRBV30 to TRBJ1-2; D gene ambiguous. V shed 3 bases and J shed 4 bases, with 12 bases lying between them. The CDR3 is 13 residues long. CDR1 is GTSNPN and CDR2 is SVGIG in the germline V gene (reference sequence). The CDR3 sequence: CAWRTTLSYGYTF. DNA for the CDR3: TGTGCCTGGAGGACAACGCTGAGCTATGGCTACACCTTC.

The J gene is TRBJ2-1, the V gene TRBV9; 7 bases fit TRBD2. CDR3 length: 15 amino acids. Germline-derived CDR1 and CDR2 are SGDLS and YYNGEE. J gave up 8 bases and V 3 bases, and 11 bases lay outside the gene matches. This chain's CDR3 is CASSGSRGSSYEQFF. The CDR3 DNA follows: TGTGCCAGCAGCGGGAGTCGCGGGAGCTCCTATGAGCAGTTCTTC.

This chain uses TRBV5-1 with TRBJ2-5, with a weak D call TRBD2 (5 bases). V was clipped by 5 bases and J by 5 bases, with 19 bases between them. Germline CDR1 is SGHRS and CDR2 is YFSETQ. This CDR3 comprises 15 residues. CDR3 bases: TGCGCCAGCAGACCCCGGGAAGGACTTGGGGAGACCCAGTACTTC. This gives the protein CASRPREGLGETQYF.

The rearrangement joins TRBV7-6 to TRBJ2-3, with 9 bases lining up with TRBD1. After removal of 1 base from V and 1 base from J, the junction contained 3 bases not matched to a gene. CDR1 is SGHVS, CDR2 FNYEAQ, per germline. The CDR3 spans 16 residues. The CDR3: CASSLGGQGRTDTQYF. Here the CDR3 DNA reads TGTGCCAGCAGCTTAGGGGGACAGGGTCGCACAGATACGCAGTATTTT.

V is TRBV19 and J is TRBJ1-1; 12 bases fit TRBD1. Germline assignment: CDR1 LNHDA and CDR2 SQIVND (reference sequence). This CDR3 has 15 amino acids. Trimming at V came to 5 bases and at J to 2 bases, leaving 3 bases not matched to a gene. CDR3 in DNA: TGTGCCAGTAGTGCCGGGACAGGGGGCAACACTGAAGCTTTCTTT. It codes for CASSAGTGGNTEAFF.

V is TRBV5-4 and J is TRBJ2-3; 10 positions match TRBD2. From germline, CDR1 is SGHNT and CDR2 YYREEE (reference sequence). The CDR3 runs to 17 residues. J was trimmed by 8 bases and V by 0 bases; bases with no gene match: 12. CDR3 nucleotide sequence: TGTGCCAGCAGCTTGGCCGGGGCAGCGGGGGGGCCCGGTACGCAGTATTTT. Its translation: CASSLAGAAGGPGTQYF.

The V and J genes are TRBV7-9 and TRBJ2-7; D gene unclear. The V and J ends lost 11 bases and 0 bases respectively, with 14 bases between them. There are 13 residues in the CDR3. Germline CDR1 and CDR2: SEHNR and FQNEAQ (reference sequence). The CDR3 DNA reads as TGTGCCGGAGCCCCAGATAGCTCCTACGAGCAGTACTTC. Translation gives CAGAPDSSYEQYF.

J is TRBJ2-5 and V is TRBV30; TRBD1 matches 9 bases. The J call could be wrong; TRBJ2-7 is a better fit for the DNA end. This CDR3 has 16 amino acids. Per the germline V gene, CDR1 is GTSNPN and CDR2 is SVGIG (reference sequence). The CDR3 loop is CAWSPYRGQSGYEQYF. CDR3 DNA: TGTGCCTGGAGTCCCTACAGGGGGCAATCTGGGTACGAGCAGTACTTC.

J is TRBJ2-1 and V is TRBV27, with TRBD2 matching over 7 bases. Looked up from germline, CDR1 is MNHEY and CDR2 is SMNVEV (reference sequence). This CDR3 is built from 15 residues. With 6 bases clipped from V and 3 bases from J, the junction kept 8 bases outside the gene matches. The CDR3 sequence: CASRSWTGGYNEQFF. CDR3 DNA sequence: TGTGCCAGCAGGTCCTGGACGGGGGGCTACAATGAGCAGTTCTTC.

V is TRBV7-3 and J is TRBJ2-5, with D possibly matching TRBD2 (7 bases). The V end was cut by 6 bases, the J end by 5 bases, with 16 bases between. The germline CDR1 and CDR2 sequences are SGHTA and FQGTGA. This CDR3 is built from 14 residues. The CDR3 DNA is TGTGCCAGCAGTCTAGGGGGGGGAACGGAGACCCAGTACTTC. Encoded protein: CASSLGGGTETQYF.

V and J are TRBV9 and TRBJ1-3, with a possible D match to TRBD1 (5 bases). This CDR3 contains 15 residues. CDR1 and CDR2 from the germline V gene are SGDLS and YYNGEE. V was cut by 0 bases and J by 0 bases, with 7 bases left in between. The CDR3 bases are TGTGCCAGCAGCGTAGAAGACAGCTCTGGAAACACCATATATTTT. This sequence encodes CASSVEDSSGNTIYF.

The chain uses TRBV18 and TRBJ1-2; no reliable D call. V lost 0 bases to trimming and J lost 0 bases, with 11 bases between them. The CDR3 consists of 16 residues. Germline V CDR1 and CDR2: KGHSH, LQKENI. The CDR3 region is CASSPPLGSANYGYTF. For the CDR3, the DNA is TGTGCCAGCTCACCACCGTTGGGCTCAGCTAACTATGGCTACACCTTC.

The chain links TRBV19 to TRBJ1-4; D is undetermined. In germline, CDR1 is LNHDA, CDR2 SQIVND (reference sequence). This CDR3 is 16 amino acids long. The ends were cut back, 1 base at V and 5 bases at J, with 14 bases in the middle. CDR3 DNA: TGTGCCAGTAGTATAGTTGGAACGGGAGGAAATGAAAAACTGTTTTTT. Protein: CASSIVGTGGNEKLFF.

The rearrangement joins TRBV18 to TRBJ1-6, with D tentatively TRBD1 (6 bases). Deletions cut 3 bases from V and 0 bases from J, with 12 bases between. The CDR3 loop spans 17 amino acids. CDR1 KGHSH and CDR2 LQKENI come from the germline V gene. CDR3 amino acids: CASSPAGESSYNSPLHF. The CDR3 DNA reads as TGTGCCAGCTCACCGGCAGGGGAGAGCTCCTATAATTCACCCCTCCACTTT. Complete variable domain (other parts from reference TRBV18 and TRBJ1-6): NAGVMQNPRHLVRRRGQEARLRCSPMKGHSHVYWYRQLPEEGLKFMVYLQKENIIDESGMPKERFSAEFPKEGPSILRIQQVVRGDSAAYFCASSPAGESSYNSPLHFGNGTRLTVT.

The genes are TRBV7-3 and TRBJ2-3; 7 nucleotides match TRBD2. Germline-derived CDR1 and CDR2 are SGHTA and FQGTGA. J lost 2 bases, V lost 0 bases, and 5 bases had no gene match. The CDR3 spans 16 residues. DNA of the CDR3: TGTGCCAGCAGCTTAACTCCCCTAGCGGCCACAGATACGCAGTATTTT. Translating gives CASSLTPLAATDTQYF.

This chain joins TRBV9 and TRBJ2-1; D gene unclear. CDR1 is SGDLS and CDR2 is YYNGEE in the germline V gene. Trimming stripped 0 bases from V and 3 bases from J, with 10 bases between. The CDR3 has 15 amino acids. Written as DNA, the CDR3 is TGTGCCAGCAGCGTAGTTGAGAACCACTACAATGAGCAGTTCTTC. Protein: CASSVVENHYNEQFF.